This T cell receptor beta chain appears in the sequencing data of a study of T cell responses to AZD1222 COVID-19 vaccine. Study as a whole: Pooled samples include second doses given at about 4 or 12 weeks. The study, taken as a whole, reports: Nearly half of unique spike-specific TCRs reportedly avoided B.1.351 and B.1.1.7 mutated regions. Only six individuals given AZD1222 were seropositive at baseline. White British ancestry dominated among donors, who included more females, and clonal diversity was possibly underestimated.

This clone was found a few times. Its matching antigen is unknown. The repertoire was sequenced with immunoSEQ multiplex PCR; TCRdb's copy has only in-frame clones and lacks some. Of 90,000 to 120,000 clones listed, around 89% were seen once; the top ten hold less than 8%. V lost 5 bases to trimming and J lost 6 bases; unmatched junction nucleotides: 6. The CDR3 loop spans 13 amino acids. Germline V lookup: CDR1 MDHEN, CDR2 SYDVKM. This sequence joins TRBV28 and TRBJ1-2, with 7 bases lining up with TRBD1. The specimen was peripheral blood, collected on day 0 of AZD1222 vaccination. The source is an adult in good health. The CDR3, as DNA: TGTGCCAGCAGTCCGGGACAGCAAAATGGCTACACCTTC. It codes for CASSPGQQNGYTF.